This T cell receptor beta chain is from a study of neurological immune-mediated disorders. Study observations and caveats: Private repertoires in all groups were suggested by the absence of shared CDR3 amino acid sequences among expanded clones across subjects.

This clonotype came up many times. Its antigen is currently unknown. 5'RACE generated cDNA with 10-nucleotide random UMIs. Whenever a sequencing run was performed, it yielded over 190 million TCR-beta sequences from 15-18 subjects. TCRdb passed the 5' RACE reads through MiXCR, listing each CDR3 protein once. This sample has about 81,000 distinct CDR3 sequences; around 4.7% occur once, and the top ten carry 5.7%. The ends lost 4 bases at V and 5 bases at J; junction bases unmatched: 4. Germline V CDR1 and CDR2: SGHKS, YYEKEE (reference sequence). This CDR3 comprises 16 residues. Time point specified: longitudinal time-point 3.

V and J are TRBV5-5 and TRBJ2-2; TRBD2 matches at 14 bases. Sequenced material: PBMCs. This clonotype originated in a woman between 55 and 75 years old with multiple sclerosis. In DNA, the CDR3 is TGTGCCAGCAGCCGGGGACTAGCGGGGGTTACCGGGGAGCTGTTTTTT. Translation: CASSRGLAGVTGELFF.